These 8 T cell receptor beta chains were sequenced from one sample in a study of T cell responses to AZD1222 COVID-19 vaccine. Produced via immunoSEQ multiplex PCR; TCRdb's table is partial and in-frame only. The repertoire holds approximately 130,000 clones, with roughly 86% as singletons. This specimen was peripheral blood, taken 28 days after the second AZD1222 dose. The receptors come from an adult who received the AZD1222 COVID-19 vaccine.

The rearrangement joins TRBV4-3 to TRBJ1-4; 7 bases match TRBD1. This CDR3 is 17 amino acids long. CDR1 LGHNA and CDR2 YSLEER come from the germline V gene. V was clipped by 1 base and J by 8 bases; unmatched bases: 13. The CDR3 sequence: CASSQGGTSGGYEKLFF. The CDR3 nucleotides read TGCGCCAGCAGCCAAGGAGGGACCTCAGGGGGATACGAAAAACTGTTTTTT.

The chain couples TRBV5-1 to TRBJ1-3; the D is unclear. The CDR3 covers 14 residues. V lost 0 bases to trimming and J lost 0 bases, with 4 bases between them. The V gene's germline CDR1 is SGHRS and CDR2 YFSETQ. The DNA of the CDR3 is TGCGCCAGCAGCTTGGGGGACTCTGGAAACACCATATATTTT. Protein product: CASSLGDSGNTIYF.

This sequence joins TRBV5-4 and TRBJ2-5, with 8 bases lining up with TRBD2. Germline V gives CDR1 SGHNT, CDR2 YYREEE (reference sequence). With 0 bases clipped from V and 0 bases from J, the junction kept 1 base outside the gene matches. This CDR3 spans 15 amino acids. CDR3 in DNA: TGTGCCAGCAGCTTGGGACTAGCGCACCAAGAGACCCAGTACTTC. Translating gives CASSLGLAHQETQYF.

This rearrangement joins TRBV7-8 to TRBJ1-1; the D is unclear. The CDR3 sequence is 15 residues long. Germline CDR1 SGHVS, CDR2 FQNEAQ. V was shortened by 4 bases and J by 6 bases, with 18 bases between the two germline ends. The CDR3 DNA reads as TGTGCCAGCAGCTCGCGCCCGAGTCAAGGCGCTGAAGCTTTCTTT. This translates into CASSSRPSQGAEAFF.

J is TRBJ2-1 and V is TRBV2; D is perhaps TRBD2 (5 bases). V lost 9 bases and J 3 bases, leaving 9 bases between the germline ends. The CDR3 runs 12 residues. Germline assignment: CDR1 SNHLY and CDR2 FYNNEI. CDR3 sequence reads: CARQGLYNEQFF. The DNA for the CDR3 is TGTGCCAGGCAAGGACTCTACAATGAGCAGTTCTTC.

This clone was picked up a small number of times. The rearrangement links TRBV5-1 to TRBJ2-3; maybe TRBD1 (6 bases). The V and J ends lost 0 bases and 5 bases respectively, with 10 bases between them. Germline V lookup: CDR1 SGHRS, CDR2 YFSETQ. This CDR3 has 14 residues. CDR3 bases: TGCGCCAGCAGCTTGGGGGGGCCCGGAGATACGCAGTATTTT. Its protein product is CASSLGGPGDTQYF.

This clone was seen just once. This chain uses TRBV7-9 with TRBJ2-3; 9 bases align to TRBD1. CDR1 and CDR2 from the germline V gene are SEHNR and FQNEAQ (reference sequence). Trimming cost V 5 bases and J 5 bases; bases outside gene matches: 5. This CDR3 has 14 residues. The DNA of the CDR3 is TGTGCCAGCAGCCTTGGGACAGGGATAGATACGCAGTATTTT. This codes for CASSLGTGIDTQYF.

The chain employs TRBV5-4 and TRBJ2-2, with TRBD1 identical over 7 bases. V lost 5 bases and J lost 7; bases outside the gene matches: 2. Germline V gene sequence: CDR1 SGHNT, CDR2 YYREEE (reference sequence). The CDR3 is made up of 12 amino acids. CDR3 residues: CASRRDSGELFF. In nucleotides, the CDR3 is TGTGCCAGCAGACGGGACAGCGGGGAGCTGTTTTTT.